Below are 16 T cell receptor beta chains sequenced from a single sample in a study of OX40 agonist ivuxolimab in advanced cancers. Here immunoSEQ multiplex PCR was the method, and the copy in TCRdb shows in-frame clones only, minus some. Among tens of thousands of clones listed, around 78% were seen once. The input for sequencing was CD4+ or CD8+ T cells sorted from blood, taken in a trial of the OX40 agonist ivuxolimab. The receptor set was obtained from an adult with an advanced solid tumor such as melanoma, head and neck, liver or kidney cancer.

The V call is TRBV11-2, the J call TRBJ2-7; 9 bases map to TRBD2. Trimming cost V 5 bases and J 4 bases; bases outside gene matches: 12. This CDR3 is 16 amino acids long. Germline CDR1 reads SGHAT; CDR2 reads FQNNGV. The CDR3 DNA is TGTGCCAGCAGCCTCATGCGGGGGGGAGGGCCTTACGAGCAGTACTTC. This sequence encodes CASSLMRGGGPYEQYF.

V is TRBV9 and J is TRBJ2-1; D might be TRBD2 (6 bases). Trimming took 3 bases from V and 1 from J, leaving 8 bases between them. The germline V gene encodes CDR1 SGDLS and CDR2 YYNGEE. This CDR3 is 14 amino acids long. For the CDR3, the DNA is TGTGCCAGCAGCGGGGGGGATTCCTACAATGAGCAGTTCTTC. Its protein product is CASSGGDSYNEQFF.

This clone is a singleton in its sample. In nucleotides, the CDR3 is TGCGCCAGCAGCCCGAATTCTGTTAATAGGGGGGGCGAGCAGTACTTC. Residues: CASSPNSVNRGGEQYF. The chain joins TRBV5-1 to TRBJ2-7; perhaps TRBD2 as D (7 bases). The ends were cut back, 4 bases at V and 6 bases at J, with 23 bases in the middle. Germline V gives CDR1 SGHRS, CDR2 YFSETQ. CDR3 length: 16 amino acids.

The chain recombines TRBV11-2 with TRBJ1-1; perhaps TRBD1 as D (5 bases). The CDR3 sequence is 17 residues long. Germline assignment: CDR1 SGHAT and CDR2 FQNNGV. Trimming took 3 bases from V and 4 from J, leaving 21 bases between them. CDR3 region: CASSFRGRGARGTEAFF. The CDR3 nucleotides are TGTGCCAGCAGCTTTAGAGGCCGTGGGGCGAGGGGCACTGAAGCTTTCTTT.

The chain links TRBV9 to TRBJ2-1, with 10 bases lining up with TRBD1. There are 16 residues in the CDR3. The germline V gene has CDR1 SGDLS and CDR2 YYNGEE. After removal of 3 bases from V and 6 bases from J, the junction contained 9 bases not matched to a gene. The CDR3 protein is CASSAAGTGAFNEQFF. The CDR3 nucleotides read TGTGCCAGCAGCGCGGCCGGGACAGGGGCCTTCAATGAGCAGTTCTTC.

The chain links TRBV7-8 to TRBJ1-2, with TRBD1 as a possible D gene (6 bases). V was shortened by 3 bases and J by 4 bases, with 21 bases between the two germline ends. This CDR3 comprises 17 residues. Germline V gene lookup returns CDR1 SGHVS and CDR2 FQNEAQ. CDR3: CASSFGDRPLVFYGYTF. In DNA form, the CDR3 reads TGTGCCAGCAGCTTCGGAGACAGGCCACTTGTATTCTATGGCTACACCTTC. Together with reference TRBV7-8 and TRBJ1-2, the CDR3 gives the full variable domain: GAGVSQSPRYKVAKRGQDVALRCDPISGHVSLFWYQQALGQGPEFLTYFQNEAQLDKSGLPSDRFFAERPEGSVSTLKIQRTQQEDSAVYLCASSFGDRPLVFYGYTFGSGTRLTVV.

The rearrangement joins TRBV28 to TRBJ2-3; TRBD2 matches at 7 bases. Per the germline V gene, CDR1 is MDHEN and CDR2 is SYDVKM. CDR3 length: 12 amino acids. With V trimmed by 2 bases and J by 9 bases, 2 bases remained unmatched. The CDR3, as DNA: TGTGCCAGCAGTTTAGAGGGACTAACGCAGTATTTT. Translating gives CASSLEGLTQYF.

V and J are TRBV28 and TRBJ1-5; 7 nucleotides agree with TRBD1. CDR1 and CDR2 from the germline V gene are MDHEN and SYDVKM. The length of the CDR3 is 16 residues. The junction had 9 bases not matched to a gene; V was cut back by 3 bases and J by 4 bases. The CDR3 region has the DNA TGTGCCAGCAGTTTGCCTATACAGGGGCGGAATCAGCCCCAGCATTTT. Its translation is CASSLPIQGRNQPQHF.

V is TRBV5-8 and J is TRBJ2-7; D is perhaps TRBD1 (6 bases). The CDR3 is 13 residues long. Trimming removed 4 bases from V and 3 bases from J, with 11 bases in between. Per the germline V gene, CDR1 is SGHTS and CDR2 is YDEGEE. CDR3: CASSPKDSYEQYF. CDR3 nucleotide sequence: TGTGCCAGCAGCCCCAAGGACAGCTACGAGCAGTACTTC. Filled out from reference TRBV5-8 and TRBJ2-7, the complete variable domain reads EAGVTQSPTHLIKTRGQQATLRCSPISGHTSVYWYQQALGLGLQFLLWYDEGEERNRGNFPPRFSGRQFPNYSSELNVNALELEDSALYLCASSPKDSYEQYFGPGTRLTVT.

The V and J genes are TRBV6-1 and TRBJ2-1; perhaps D is TRBD1 or TRBD2 (5 bases each). V was pared by 4 bases and J by 11 bases, with 12 bases between. Germline values: CDR1 MNHNS, CDR2 SASEGT. This CDR3 has 12 amino acids. The CDR3 here is CASSGGDRKQFF. In nucleotides, the CDR3 is TGTGCCAGCAGTGGAGGGGACCGAAAGCAGTTCTTC.

The rearrangement joins TRBV5-1 to TRBJ1-3; D unclear. V was clipped by 0 bases and J by 0 bases, with 10 bases between them. This CDR3 region has 16 residues. Germline CDR1 is SGHRS and CDR2 is YFSETQ. The CDR3 reads CASSLVAAASGNTIYF. In nucleotides, the CDR3 is TGCGCCAGCAGCTTGGTTGCAGCGGCCTCTGGAAACACCATATATTTT.

The V call is TRBV5-6, the J call TRBJ1-5; D is undetermined. CDR3 length: 15 amino acids. The germline V and J ends were trimmed by 1 base and 0 bases, with 8 bases remaining between them. Germline CDR1 reads SGHDT; CDR2 reads YYEEEE. CDR3 loop: CASSLFGYSNQPQHF. The CDR3 region has the DNA TGTGCCAGCAGCTTGTTCGGGTATAGCAATCAGCCCCAGCATTTT.

The V call is TRBV7-9, the J call TRBJ2-1, with 9 bases aligning to TRBD2. The V gene's germline CDR1 is SEHNR and CDR2 FQNEAQ (reference sequence). V was clipped by 1 base and J by 7 bases; unmatched bases: 2. The CDR3 length is 14 residues. This CDR3 reads CASSLELAGNEQFF. For the CDR3, the DNA is TGTGCCAGCAGCTTAGAACTAGCGGGTAATGAGCAGTTCTTC.

The chain employs TRBV19 and TRBJ2-1; D is undetermined. The CDR3 is 15 residues long. Trimming took off 6 bases at V and 0 bases at J, with 12 bases between the two ends. CDR1 is LNHDA, CDR2 SQIVND, per germline (reference sequence). CDR3 region: CASRGGESSYNEQFF. Written as DNA, the CDR3 is TGTGCCAGTAGAGGCGGTGAGAGCTCCTACAATGAGCAGTTCTTC.

This sequence joins TRBV2 and TRBJ1-4; possible D gene TRBD1, 5 bases. Germline assignment: CDR1 SNHLY and CDR2 FYNNEI. The CDR3 has 15 amino acids. Trimming removed 7 bases at V and 5 bases at J, with 17 bases between. The CDR3 region is CASKRPGGENEKLFF. CDR3 sequence (DNA): TGTGCCAGCAAGAGGCCAGGAGGGGAGAATGAAAAACTGTTTTTT.

The chain joins TRBV4-1 to TRBJ2-7, with unresolved D. Trimming removed 1 base from V and 2 bases from J, with 15 bases in between. This CDR3 has 16 residues. Germline V lookup: CDR1 MGHRA, CDR2 YSYEKL. CDR3 DNA sequence: TGCGCCAGCAGCCAAGTTTTTGGGATTTCCACCTACGAGCAGTACTTC. This encodes CASSQVFGISTYEQYF.